This T cell receptor beta chain was retrieved from a study of cytomegalovirus exposure and HLA in healthy donors (dated 2017 in TCRdb). A note on the overall study: An earlier analysis of about 560 of the donors reported 276 Gb of sequence data and around 100 million unique TCR beta sequences obtained from about 179 million T cells. Roughly 300 gigabases of sequencing data and 70 million to 100 million unique TCR sequences made up an early release that covered roughly 670 HLA-typed donors. Among the roughly 430 genotyped donors, approximately 76% belonged to the genetic ancestry cluster associated with self-reported Caucasian donors. The study was designed to test whether signatures of past pathogen exposure could be identified by cataloging public T cell receptors. The T cell repertoires of around 670 subjects were profiled by immunosequencing and related to cytomegalovirus serostatus. A separate validation cohort of more than 100 different subjects was used in addition to the roughly 700-subject first cohort. High-throughput TCR immunosequencing, statistical association of individual TCRs with disease status, and machine learning were combined to predict cytomegalovirus infection status. A later analysis re-analyzed previously published TCR beta repertoires from 666 donors and added high-resolution HLA genotyping to study TCR occurrence patterns. Rather than drawing on any new phenotypic data, the later analysis identified candidate immune exposures from TCR beta sequences and the way those sequences occurred across donors. An earlier analysis of 587 of the donors applied high-throughput TCR beta sequencing to assess whether each TCR beta V gene segment acted as functional or pseudogenic. Donor age, sex, ethnicity and CMV serostatus were compiled alongside the repertoire data. In a later genetic analysis, genome-wide SNP genotypes for about 55% of the roughly 670 donors were used, and that subset was treated as a discovery cohort. All discovery cohort repertoires had been generated using a single sequencing platform. Both class I and class II loci were covered by HLA typing, at four-digit resolution. Typing coverage differed by locus: A, B, C, DRB1 and DQB1 were typed in roughly 620-630 donors, DQA1 in roughly 510, DPA1 in 600 to 610, and DPB1 in 450 to 490. Roughly five DR-DQ haplotypes were handled as single units for association and clustering because linkage in the cohort was strong. On average, 235,054 unique TCR beta nucleotide sequences were sequenced per donor among a few hundred genotyped donors of the cohort, with 15% to 20% of those sequences being non-productive.

Paper-wide results and their limitations: The classifier was reported to diagnose cytomegalovirus status with high specificity and sensitivity in both the original and validation cohorts. A further reported finding was that TCR beta sequences accurately predicted the HLA-A and HLA-B alleles for most subjects in the first cohort. In a later analysis, several top co-occurrence clusters were reported to appear linked to parvovirus B19, influenza, CMV and Epstein-Barr virus. The earlier analysis of about 600 of the donors excluded about 16 rarely observed V segments, including chromosome 9 orphons, because counts were too low. A cluster of highly shared sequence variants was judged likely to be a technical artifact of the sequencing pipeline. According to a later genetic analysis, donors in an Asian-associated ancestry cluster had fewer N-insertions in productive TCRs than the roughly 660-donor mean. The 87-base-pair reads could not distinguish some IMGT-functional V segments, including TRBV6-2 and TRBV6-3, so those segments were excluded. A total of 150 or so TCR beta chains were listed by the study as associated with cytomegalovirus. Linkage disequilibrium might explain the correlated functional status among segregating V segments, but an unknown experimental factor could not be excluded. When HLA alleles, especially DR and DQ, strongly co-occurred, TCR associations were difficult to assign to individual alleles. A later analysis found that most CMV-associated TCR beta chains appeared HLA-restricted, with HLA associations seemingly driven largely by CMV exposure. The presence/absence analyses assumed that sequencing depth was roughly uniform across donors, and that assumption may not be true. Most TCR sequences were seen in very few donors, while some public TCRs were found in many individuals. CMV serostatus was the only immune exposure information available for the cohort. Specific HLA alleles were associated with roughly 17,000 TCR beta sequences at a false discovery rate of 0.05 in a later analysis. Three of the identified cytomegalovirus-associated TCR beta chains were confirmed in vitro to be specific for cytomegalovirus antigens. A later genetic analysis associated a missense DCLRE1C variant with V-gene and J-gene trimming of TCR beta chains, and an independent cohort replicated the association. In a later analysis, HLA-associated TCR beta chains were found to be more clonally expanded and to have lower generation probabilities than equally common non-associated chains. Broadly in line with IMGT annotations, most TCR beta V segments showed up in productive rearrangements about 87% or about 30% of the time in an earlier analysis of some 590 of the donors. This cohort had only TCR beta chains sequenced, and the lack of alpha or paired-chain data limited which features could be detected. Because some donors lacked HLA typing at each locus, the association tests relied only on the typed subset. According to a later analysis, TCR association rates differed among HLA loci, with DRB1 alleles showing the most associated TCRs and HLA-C alleles showing the fewest. The authors suggested that the approach could potentially be generalized to other disease states and immunological phenotypes.

The method behind the library was the immunoSEQ multiplex PCR assay. The multiplex PCR relied on a mix of 60 forward primers for TCR Vbeta segments and 13 reverse primers for TCR Jbeta segments. Amplification of the CDR3 region of rearranged TCR beta genes was performed with a multiplex PCR assay on genomic DNA. Amplified TCR beta libraries were sequenced as 87-base-pair reads on the Illumina HiSeq System. The original methods were these. Across the 700 or so repertoires, a later analysis counted approximately 83 million unique TCR beta chains, 9 million to 14 million of which were shared by at least two donors. A nearest-neighbor algorithm error-corrected the raw reads and collapsed the reads into unique sequences, merging closely related sequences to remove PCR and sequencing errors. V, D and J gene segments were assigned by aligning CDR3 sequences to IMGT reference sequences. For a sequence to be retained, a match of at least six nucleotides was required to both a V gene segment and a J gene segment. Rearrangements were called productive when the CDR3 lacked stop codons and stayed in frame with V and J; all others were non-productive. CDR3 was defined according to IMGT convention as the region running from the second conserved V-encoded cysteine to the conserved J-encoded phenylalanine. In an earlier analysis of around 640 of the donors, sequences lacking an unambiguous match to a single V gene segment were excluded. In an earlier analysis of almost 600 of the donors, a V segment was called functional when productive rearrangements were above 56.7%, and segregating when the standard deviation between donors exceeded 5%. A statistical classification framework was built for diagnosing cytomegalovirus status from the catalog of TCR beta chain sequences. In a later analysis, V and J genes were assigned by comparing TCR nucleotide sequences against IMGT/GENE-DB human TR gene sequences. Using the TCRdist pipeline, a later analysis assigned CDR3 sequences along with most-parsimonious VDJ recombination scenarios. In a later analysis, each TCR beta chain was defined by its CDR3 amino acid sequence together with its V-gene family, and reads without a unique V-gene family were excluded. In a later analysis, several hundred highly shared, low-generation-probability nucleotide sequences were removed to address suspected cross-contamination and a sequencing artifact. A later analysis calculated a clonal expansion index for each public chain from normalized within-repertoire ranks of inferred template counts. Generation probabilities in a later analysis came from a VDJ recombination model fitted to out-of-frame rearrangements, and those results were checked against IGoR. In a later analysis, TCR-TCR, TCR-HLA and TCR-CMV co-occurrence was scored with hypergeometric tests, and a repertoire-size bias correction was applied to TCR pairs. To estimate false discovery rates, a later analysis permuted the HLA or CMV assignments 20 times. In a later analysis, co-occurring TCRs were grouped with DBSCAN, and TCRdist sequence similarity was added when clustering was performed within HLA-allele-positive subsets. Repertoires with fewer than 30,000 or more than 120,000 public chains, plus five repertoires with anomalous nucleotide sharing, were excluded from co-occurrence clustering. What TCRdb holds here is the immuneACCESS table cut down to in-frame rearrangements. Part of the clones is not present; checked against another copy, under half of the missing clones reflect an unresolved V gene, and the others are unexplained. That table furnishes V, J and clone size, whereas the DNA furnished D and trimming. The table for this sample lists about 160,000 clones; roughly four fifths of them were counted only once. The top ten clones comprise over 1.1% of the sample.

This clone has a handful of counts. Its antigen specificity is not known. No base qualities exist here, and no much larger clone lies one base off it. The cohort comprised 670 or so healthy bone marrow donors. At the time of sampling, all cohort members were nominally healthy, though unrecorded immune exposures were likely present. The donor was CMV seronegative and belonged to the group of 380 or so seronegative cohort members. A peripheral blood sample was provided by each donor, and peripheral blood mononuclear cells were used for TCR beta sequencing. The Qiagen DNeasy Blood Extraction Kit was used to extract genomic DNA from the blood cell samples. Taken from cysteine to phenylalanine, the CDR3 has 15 residues. Only the CDR3 DNA stays, 45 bases, in frame from base 1. Per the germline V gene, MNHEY is the CDR1 and SVGAGI is the CDR2. V and J are truncated by 0 bases and 7 bases respectively, leaving an intervening sequence of 13 bases.

The sequence came from a man aged 55 to 70 in good health and CMV-seronegative. The sample consisted of PBMCs. Recombination joined TRBV6-5 with TRBJ1-5; a tentative D call is TRBD1 (5 bases match). The CDR3 protein is CASSYSEQVGQPQHF. The nucleotide sequence reads TGTGCCAGCAGTTACTCGGAACAGGTCGGGCAGCCCCAGCATTTT.